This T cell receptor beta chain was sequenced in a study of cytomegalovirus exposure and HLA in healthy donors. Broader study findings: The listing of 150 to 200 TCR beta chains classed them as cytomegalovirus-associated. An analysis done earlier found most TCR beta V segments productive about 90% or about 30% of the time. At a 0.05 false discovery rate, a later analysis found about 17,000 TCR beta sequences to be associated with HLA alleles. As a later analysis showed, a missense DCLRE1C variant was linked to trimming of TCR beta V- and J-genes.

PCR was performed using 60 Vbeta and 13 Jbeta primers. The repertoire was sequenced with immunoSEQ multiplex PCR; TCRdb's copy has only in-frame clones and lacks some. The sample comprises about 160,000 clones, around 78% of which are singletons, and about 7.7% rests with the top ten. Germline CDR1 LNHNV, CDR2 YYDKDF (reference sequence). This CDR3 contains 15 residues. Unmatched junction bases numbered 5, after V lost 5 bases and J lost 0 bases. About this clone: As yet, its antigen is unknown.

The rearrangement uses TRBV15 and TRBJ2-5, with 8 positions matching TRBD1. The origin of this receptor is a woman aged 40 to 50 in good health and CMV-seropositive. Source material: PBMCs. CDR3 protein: CATSRRDRYQETQYF. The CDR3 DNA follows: TGTGCCACCAGCCGCCGGGACAGGTACCAAGAGACCCAGTACTTC. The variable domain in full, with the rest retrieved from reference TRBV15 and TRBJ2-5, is DAMVIQNPRYQVTQFGKPVTLSCSQTLNHNVMYWYQQKSSQAPKLLFHYYDKDFNNEADTPDNFQSRRPNTSFCFLDIRSPGLGDTAMYLCATSRRDRYQETQYFGPGTRLLVL.